The 32 T cell receptor beta chains given below trace back to one sample, sequenced in a study of T cell repertoires in cytomegalovirus infection. TCRdb reprocessed the reads with MiXCR, giving one entry per CDR3 protein. The sample shows approximately 630,000 distinct CDR3 sequences, 20% to 25% of them seen only once. The sequencing sample was made of CD8+ T cells from PBMCs. Receptors were obtained from a human donor in good health (CMV status not recorded). Some clones in this sample may be carry-over from other donors' samples.

This clonotype turned up a few times. The V and J genes are TRBV6-2 or TRBV6-3 and TRBJ2-1; no clear D. CDR3 size: 15 residues. V was cut by 2 bases and J by 5 bases, with 13 bases left in between. Germline assignment: CDR1 MNHEY and CDR2 SVGEGT. The CDR3 region has the DNA TGTGCCAGCAGTTACATAGGCAGTTTAAACAATGAGCAGTTCTTC. Protein sequence: CASSYIGSLNNEQFF.

The DNA of the CDR3 is TGTGCCAGCAGCGTAGGAGACGACTATGGCTACACCTTC. Translation: CASSVGDDYGYTF. V gene TRBV9 combines with J gene TRBJ1-2; D unresolved. Germline V gene lookup returns CDR1 SGDLS and CDR2 YYNGEE. V was clipped by 0 bases and J by 3 bases, with 6 bases between them. This CDR3 spans 13 amino acids.

CDR3 region: CASSLARAGAYNEQFF. The CDR3 coding sequence is TGCGCCAGCAGCTTGGCCAGGGCAGGTGCCTACAATGAGCAGTTCTTC. V gene TRBV5-1 combines with J gene TRBJ2-1; tentative D call: TRBD1 (5 bases). Germline CDR1 reads SGHRS; CDR2 reads YFSETQ. The CDR3 sequence is 16 residues long. The V end lost 0 bases, the J end lost 2 bases, and 12 bases lay between the germline ends. The whole variable domain, filled in from reference TRBV5-1 and TRBJ2-1, reads KAGVTQTPRYLIKTRGQQVTLSCSPISGHRSVSWYQQTPGQGLQFLFEYFSETQRNKGNFPGRFSGRQFSNSRSEMNVSTLELGDSALYLCASSLARAGAYNEQFFGPGTRLTVL.

This clonotype was detected ten times or more. CDR3: CASSSPPRGLNTGELFF. The CDR3, as DNA: TGTGCCAGCAGCTCTCCCCCGCGGGGCTTGAACACCGGGGAGCTGTTTTTT. J is TRBJ2-2 and V is TRBV7-2, with a weak D call TRBD2 (6 bases). The CDR3 loop spans 17 amino acids. V dropped 4 bases and J dropped 1 base, with 16 bases sitting between them. Germline V gene lookup returns CDR1 SGHTA and CDR2 FQGNSA.

The chain employs TRBV20-1 and TRBJ1-6, with D possibly matching TRBD1 (6 bases). This CDR3 comprises 14 residues. Germline V gene lookup returns CDR1 DFQATT and CDR2 SNEGSKA (reference sequence). The DNA for the CDR3 is TGCAGCGTACAGGGAATGGTGGATAATTCACCCCTCCACTTT. Encoded protein: CSVQGMVDNSPLHF.

This clonotype was recorded a few times. This rearrangement joins TRBV29-1 to TRBJ1-1, with TRBD1 as a possible D gene (5 bases). Trimming shortened V by 8 bases and J by 1 base, and 20 bases separated the two germline ends. The CDR3 covers 15 residues. Germline V gives CDR1 SQVTM, CDR2 ANQGSEA. CDR3 sequence (DNA): TGCAGCCGTGAGGCGGGGTCAGGGCCGAACACTGAAGCTTTCTTT. Protein product: CSREAGSGPNTEAFF.

This clonotype was observed a handful of times. This chain joins TRBV7-2 and TRBJ2-7; a possible D gene is TRBD2 (5 bases). The germline V gene has CDR1 SGHTA and CDR2 FQGNSA. The V end lost 1 base, the J end lost 3 bases, and 7 bases lay between the germline ends. CDR3 length equals 13 residues. CDR3 in amino acids: CASSLGGNYEQYV. CDR3 DNA sequence: TGTGCCAGCAGCTTAGGAGGGAACTACGAGCAGTACGTC.

This clonotype was recorded at least ten times. The chain uses TRBV7-2 and TRBJ2-3; 7 nucleotides match TRBD1. Germline V gene data show CDR1 as SGHTA and CDR2 as FQGNSA. The CDR3 has 17 residues. The V and J ends lost 0 bases and 2 bases, in that order; junction bases with no gene match: 8. DNA of the CDR3: TGTGCCAGCAGCTTAGCCTCCGACAGGGCGTACACAGATACGCAGTATTTT. It is translated as CASSLASDRAYTDTQYF.

The table lists this clonotype with a few counts. The genes are TRBV29-1 and TRBJ2-1, with 14 bases that match TRBD2. V dropped 7 bases and J dropped 1; count of bases not matched to a gene: 6. This CDR3 has 16 amino acids. The germline CDR1 and CDR2 sequences are SQVTM and ANQGSEA. CDR3 nucleotide sequence: TGCAGCGCCAGGACTAGCGGGGGGCCTTCCTACAATGAGCAGTTCTTC. Residues: CSARTSGGPSYNEQFF.

This clonotype has at least ten counts. The chain recombines TRBV6-1 with TRBJ2-1; no clear D gene. The ends were cut back, 1 base at V and 9 bases at J, with 10 bases in the middle. CDR1 is MNHNS, CDR2 SASEGT, per germline. CDR3 length: 13 amino acids. The CDR3 sequence: CASSEGWVGEQFF. As DNA, the CDR3 is TGTGCCAGCAGTGAAGGTTGGGTAGGTGAGCAGTTCTTC.

This clonotype has a count of ten or more. This chain connects TRBV7-8 to TRBJ2-7; 7 bases agree with TRBD2. Unmatched junction bases numbered 5, after V lost 10 bases and J lost 2 bases. The V gene's germline CDR1 is SGHVS and CDR2 FQNEAQ. This CDR3 has 12 amino acids. The CDR3 protein is CATFGRAYEQYF. In nucleotides, the CDR3 is TGTGCCACCTTTGGGAGGGCCTACGAGCAGTACTTC.

This clonotype came up a few times. The rearrangement links TRBV19 to TRBJ1-1; perhaps TRBD1 as D (6 bases). The CDR3 extends over 14 amino acids. Trimming pared 5 bases from V and 4 bases from J, leaving 14 bases between. The germline V gene has CDR1 LNHDA and CDR2 SQIVND (reference sequence). The CDR3 nucleotides are TGTGCCAGTAGTCCACAGGGCTTTTTCACTGAAGCTTTCTTT. It specifies CASSPQGFFTEAFF.

This chain connects TRBV27 to TRBJ1-5; the D gene is possibly TRBD1 (5 bases). Trimming took 8 bases from V and 3 from J, leaving 11 bases between them. This CDR3 has 13 amino acids. CDR1 and CDR2 (germline): MNHEY, SMNVEV (reference sequence). The CDR3, as DNA: TGTGCCAGCCAGGGCAGCTACAATCAGCCCCAGCATTTT. It yields the protein CASQGSYNQPQHF.

V gene TRBV6-5 combines with J gene TRBJ2-7; D ambiguous. V shed 0 bases and J shed 0 bases, with 6 bases lying between them. Germline V gives CDR1 MNHEY, CDR2 SVGAGI. The CDR3 runs 14 residues. This chain's CDR3 is CASSYSPDSYEQYF. The CDR3 DNA sequence: TGTGCCAGCAGTTACTCGCCGGACTCCTACGAGCAGTACTTC.

Notes on this clonotype: The germline gene is not matched at one end of the junction; a read error may be the cause. J is TRBJ1-1 and V is TRBV6-6; D possibly corresponds to TRBD1 (6 bases). Germline values: CDR1 MNHNY, CDR2 SVGAGI (reference sequence). The CDR3 totals 17 residues. CDR3 loop: CARSTHQPRGEGTEAFF. CDR3 nucleotides: TGTGCCCGCAGTACCCACCAACCTAGGGGGGAGGGCACTGAAGCTTTCTTT.

The chain combines TRBV20-1 with TRBJ1-1; D may be TRBD1 (5 bases). Trimming pared 6 bases from V and 5 bases from J, leaving 16 bases between. The CDR3 extends over 13 amino acids. Germline CDR1 and CDR2: DFQATT and SNEGSKA (reference sequence). The CDR3 bases are TGCAGTGCCCTGGGACTTGGGGGAACTGAAGCTTTCTTT. Translated, it gives CSALGLGGTEAFF.

In this sample, this clonotype turned up many times. CDR3 bases: TGTGCCAGCAGCTTGAGGAGCGCGGGGCTTAACACTGAAGCTTTCTTT. Protein product: CASSLRSAGLNTEAFF. The gene calls are TRBV11-3 and TRBJ1-1; tentative D call: TRBD1 (5 bases). Trimming removed 3 bases at V and 2 bases at J, with 16 bases between. In germline, CDR1 is SGHNT, CDR2 YENEEA. This CDR3 has 16 amino acids.

This clonotype was found many times. V is TRBV20-1 and J is TRBJ2-3; D gene unclear. The germline gives CDR1 DFQATT, CDR2 SNEGSKA (reference sequence). The germline V and J ends were trimmed by 2 bases and 1 base, with 10 bases remaining between them. The CDR3 contains 14 residues. CDR3 protein: CSARPLDGTDTQYF. DNA for the CDR3: TGCAGTGCTAGACCCCTCGACGGCACAGATACGCAGTATTTT.

This chain joins TRBV5-1 and TRBJ1-1, with 7 bases lining up with TRBD1. Unmatched junction bases numbered 7, after V lost 4 bases and J lost 7 bases. There are 13 residues in the CDR3. The germline gives CDR1 SGHRS, CDR2 YFSETQ. The CDR3 loop reads CASSPTGQLEAFF. As DNA, the CDR3 is TGCGCCAGCAGCCCGACAGGGCAGCTTGAAGCTTTCTTT.

The chain combines TRBV23-1 with TRBJ2-7, with D maybe TRBD1 (5 bases). Being an ORF, TRBV23-1 has a function that is uncertain. V was shortened by 7 bases and J by 3 bases, with 16 bases between the two germline ends. The CDR3 contains 14 residues. CDR3 nucleotides: TGCGCCAGCAAGTTCTGTACAGGAAACTACGAGCAGTACGTC. Translating it yields CASKFCTGNYEQYV.

This clonotype was seen at least ten times. The rearrangement joins TRBV7-2 to TRBJ2-3, with 8 bases lining up with TRBD1. V gave up 3 bases and J gave up 2 bases; unmatched junction bases: 4. Germline V CDR1 and CDR2: SGHTA, FQGNSA. The CDR3 is made up of 15 amino acids. The CDR3 sequence is CASSFRDRTTDTQYF. CDR3 DNA sequence: TGTGCCAGCAGCTTTCGGGACAGGACCACAGATACGCAGTATTTT.

This clonotype has ten or more counts. The chain recombines TRBV7-8 with TRBJ2-7; 9 bases map to TRBD1. In germline, CDR1 is SGHVS, CDR2 FQNEAQ. V lost 6 bases to trimming and J lost 4 bases; unmatched junction nucleotides: 7. The CDR3 consists of 14 residues. The CDR3 here is CASRSGTGIYEQYF. The CDR3 DNA reads as TGTGCCAGCAGATCCGGGACAGGGATTTACGAGCAGTACTTC. Using reference TRBV7-8 and TRBJ2-7 for the parts outside the CDR3, the full variable domain is GAGVSQSPRYKVAKRGQDVALRCDPISGHVSLFWYQQALGQGPEFLTYFQNEAQLDKSGLPSDRFFAERPEGSVSTLKIQRTQQEDSAVYLCASRSGTGIYEQYFGPGTRLTVT.

The chain links TRBV3-1 to TRBJ2-1; 7 bases are shared with TRBD1. Trimming at V came to 5 bases and at J to 3 bases, leaving 4 bases not matched to a gene. The CDR3 runs to 14 residues. The germline V gene has CDR1 LGHDT and CDR2 YNNKEL (reference sequence). CDR3 nucleotide sequence: TGTGCCAGCAGCGAACGGGACAGCTACAATGAGCAGTTCTTC. Translated, it gives CASSERDSYNEQFF.

Points on this clonotype: This may be a read error: a much more frequent sequence differs by one nucleotide. The V gene is TRBV28, the J gene TRBJ2-3; D is possibly TRBD1 (5 bases). CDR1 is MDHEN and CDR2 is SYDVKM in the germline V gene. The CDR3 sequence is 14 residues long. For the CDR3, the DNA is TGTGCCAACAGTCTGACAGCTAGCACAGATACGCAGTATTTT. It translates to CANSLTASTDTQYF.

This clonotype has a count of ten or more. This sequence joins TRBV19 and TRBJ1-5; D possibly corresponds to TRBD1 (5 bases). The CDR3 consists of 17 residues. Trimming pared 2 bases from V and 0 bases from J, leaving 14 bases between. CDR1 and CDR2 (germline): LNHDA, SQIVND (reference sequence). The CDR3: CASSIKAGSYSNQPQHF. The CDR3, as DNA: TGTGCCAGTAGTATAAAAGCAGGGAGTTATAGCAATCAGCCCCAGCATTTT.

CDR3 sequence reads: CAAEGRATISYNEQFF. CDR3 coding DNA: TGTGCCGCAGAGGGGAGGGCAACTATCTCCTACAATGAGCAGTTCTTC. This chain uses TRBV6-1 with TRBJ2-1, with 7 bases lining up with TRBD2. The CDR3 runs 16 residues. The V gene end was trimmed by 11 bases and the J gene end by 0 bases; junction bases not matched to a gene: 13. In germline, CDR1 is MNHNS, CDR2 SASEGT.

The rearrangement uses TRBV14 and TRBJ2-7; 8 nucleotides match TRBD2. This CDR3 comprises 15 residues. V shed 6 bases, J shed 0 bases, and the junction held 7 bases outside the gene matches. The germline V gene encodes CDR1 SGHDN and CDR2 FVKESK. The CDR3 spells CASSSGGDPSYEQYF. In nucleotides, the CDR3 is TGTGCCAGCAGTTCCGGGGGGGACCCCTCCTACGAGCAGTACTTC.

Concerning this clonotype itself: Compared with germline, one end of the junction differs, possibly owing to a read error. V gene TRBV15 combines with J gene TRBJ1-1, with D uncertain. The length of the CDR3 is 15 residues. Germline-derived CDR1 and CDR2 are LNHNV and YYDKDF (reference sequence). CDR3 sequence (DNA): TGTGCCACCAGCAGAGATCCCGGGATGAACACTGAAGCTATCTTT. The encoded protein is CATSRDPGMNTEAIF.

The gene calls are TRBV27 and TRBJ1-4; no firm D call. Germline CDR1 is MNHEY and CDR2 is SMNVEV (reference sequence). V was pared by 2 bases and J by 7 bases, with 11 bases between. The CDR3 contains 14 residues. The CDR3 spells CASSLLADTEKLFF. For the CDR3, the DNA is TGTGCCAGCAGTTTACTGGCAGACACTGAAAAACTGTTTTTT.

The chain uses TRBV7-4 and TRBJ2-7; TRBD1 might be the D (5 bases). The CDR3 contains 13 residues. From germline, CDR1 is SGHVT and CDR2 SQSDAQ. V was pared by 0 bases and J by 7 bases, with 10 bases between. In nucleotides, the CDR3 is TGTGCCAGCAGCTTAGCGACGGACAATGAGCAGTACTTC. As protein: CASSLATDNEQYF.

The chain is built from TRBV29-1 and TRBJ1-2; no definite D call. V was cut by 5 bases and J by 0 bases, with 7 bases left in between. The CDR3 is 12 residues long. Germline V gene data show CDR1 as SQVTM and CDR2 as ANQGSEA. The CDR3: CSVLEANYGYTF. In DNA form, the CDR3 reads TGCAGCGTTCTAGAAGCTAACTATGGCTACACCTTC.

The rearrangement joins TRBV2 to TRBJ2-1, with no clear D. The germline V and J ends were trimmed by 10 bases and 6 bases, with 7 bases remaining between them. The CDR3 has 10 residues. Looked up from germline, CDR1 is SNHLY and CDR2 is FYNNEI. Here the CDR3 DNA reads TGTGCCATTTCAACCAATGAGCAGTTCTTC. Its translation: CAISTNEQFF. Filled out from reference TRBV2 and TRBJ2-1, the complete variable domain reads EPEVTQTPSHQVTQMGQEVILRCVPISNHLYFYWYRQILGQKVEFLVSFYNNEISEKSEIFDDQFSVERPDGSNFTLKIRSTKLEDSAMYFCAISTNEQFFGPGTRLTVL.